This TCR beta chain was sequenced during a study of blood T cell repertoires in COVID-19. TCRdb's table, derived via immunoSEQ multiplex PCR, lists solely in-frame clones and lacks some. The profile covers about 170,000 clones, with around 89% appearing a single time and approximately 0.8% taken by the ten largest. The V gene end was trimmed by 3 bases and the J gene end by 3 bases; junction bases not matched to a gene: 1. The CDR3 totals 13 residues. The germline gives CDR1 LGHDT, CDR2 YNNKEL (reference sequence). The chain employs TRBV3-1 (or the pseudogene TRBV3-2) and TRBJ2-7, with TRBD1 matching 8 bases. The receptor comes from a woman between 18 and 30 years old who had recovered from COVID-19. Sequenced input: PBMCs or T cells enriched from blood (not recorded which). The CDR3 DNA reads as TGTGCCAGCAGCCACGGACAGGGCTACGAGCAGTACTTC. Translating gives CASSHGQGYEQYF.